A selection of T cell receptor beta chains follows, all from one sample in a study of graft-versus-host responses after intestinal transplantation. No antigen has been identified for these receptors. Produced via immunoSEQ multiplex PCR; TCRdb's table is partial and in-frame only. The sample has about 59,000 clones, 90% to 95% seen once. This specimen consisted of unstimulated CD4+ T cells sorted from spleen or lymph node cells, obtained before transplant. These receptor sequences come from a human donor who was the organ donor for an intestinal transplant. The CDR3 runs from the conserved cysteine through the conserved F or W. A D gene is named only where the DNA matches it firmly. Not all rows give a size; the values are once, few, many and, for expanded clones, a class.

TRBD1	.	TRBV11-3	TRBJ2-1	TGTGCCAGCAGCTTAGACGGGACAGGGGGCAATGAGCAGTTCTTC	CASSLDGTGGNEQFF
TRBD2	.	TRBV15	TRBJ2-3	TGTGCCACCAGCAGCAACCGGGGGGGTTCCACAGATACGCAGTATTTT	CATSSNRGGSTDTQYF
.	once	TRBV6-5	TRBJ1-1	TGTGCCAGCAGTTACCCCTCTCCACGACAGTCCGCTGAAGCTTTCTTT	CASSYPSPRQSAEAFF
TRBD1	.	TRBV27	TRBJ1-4	TGTGCCAGCAGGACAGGGAGCGCTAATGAAAAACTGTTTTTT	CASRTGSANEKLFF
.	.	TRBV19	TRBJ1-1	TGTGCCAGTAATCAGGGGACCACTGAAGCTTTCTTT	CASNQGTTEAFF
.	once	TRBV5-6	TRBJ1-1	TGTGCCAGCAGCTTGGGTCTTGAAGCTTTCTTT	CASSLGLEAFF
.	.	TRBV7-2	TRBJ2-1	TGTGCCAGCAGCCGACTCCCCCCAGCGCCACCGAATGAGCAGTTCTTC	CASSRLPPAPPNEQFF
TRBD1	.	TRBV11-2	TRBJ1-5	TGTGCCAGCAGCTTAGTGGCAGGGGGCGGTCAGCCCCAGCATTTT	CASSLVAGGGQPQHF
.	.	TRBV2	TRBJ1-2	TGTGCCAGCAGTGTATCTTTAGGGGGGTATGGCTACACCTTC	CASSVSLGGYGYTF
.	.	TRBV21-1	TRBJ1-3	TGTGCGAAGGGGGACAGGATCTCTGATGGAAACACCATATATTTT	CAKGDRISDGNTIYF
.	.	TRBV7-9	TRBJ1-2	TGTGCCAGCAGCCCGCCCCGTATGGGCTACACCTTC	CASSPPRMGYTF
TRBD2	.	TRBV7-6	TRBJ2-3	TGTGCCAGCACGGCGGGGGGGTCCCTCCGCACAGATACGCAGTATTTT	CASTAGGSLRTDTQYF
.	.	TRBV7-2	TRBJ2-1	TGTGCCAGCAGTGAACGGGGGGCCTCGAGCCATGAGCAGTTCTTC	CASSERGASSHEQFF
TRBD1	.	TRBV13	TRBJ2-7	TGTGCCAGCAGTCCGAGACAGGGGTACGAGCAGTACTTC	CASSPRQGYEQYF
.	.	TRBV9	TRBJ2-1	TGTGCCAGCAGCGTTTTGACAGGAGGTGAGCAGTTCTTC	CASSVLTGGEQFF
.	.	TRBV7-9	TRBJ2-1	TGTGCCAGCAGCGGGGGGGCAAACAATGAGCAGTTCTTC	CASSGGANNEQFF
.	.	TRBV9	TRBJ2-1	TGTGCCAGCAGCGTAGGCGGGGTAAGCTCCTACAATGAGCAGTTCTTC	CASSVGGVSSYNEQFF
TRBD2	.	TRBV6-5	TRBJ2-1	TGTGCCAGCAGTTACTCGGAGCGGGGGGGCTCCAATGAGCAGTTCTTC	CASSYSERGGSNEQFF
.	.	TRBV2	TRBJ2-5	TGTGCCGTAGTTAGTCTGGGGGAGACCCAGTACTTC	CAVVSLGETQYF
.	.	TRBV5-6	TRBJ1-1	TGTGCCAGCAGCATAGTTACGGGACGGAAGAACACTGAAGCTTTCTTT	CASSIVTGRKNTEAFF